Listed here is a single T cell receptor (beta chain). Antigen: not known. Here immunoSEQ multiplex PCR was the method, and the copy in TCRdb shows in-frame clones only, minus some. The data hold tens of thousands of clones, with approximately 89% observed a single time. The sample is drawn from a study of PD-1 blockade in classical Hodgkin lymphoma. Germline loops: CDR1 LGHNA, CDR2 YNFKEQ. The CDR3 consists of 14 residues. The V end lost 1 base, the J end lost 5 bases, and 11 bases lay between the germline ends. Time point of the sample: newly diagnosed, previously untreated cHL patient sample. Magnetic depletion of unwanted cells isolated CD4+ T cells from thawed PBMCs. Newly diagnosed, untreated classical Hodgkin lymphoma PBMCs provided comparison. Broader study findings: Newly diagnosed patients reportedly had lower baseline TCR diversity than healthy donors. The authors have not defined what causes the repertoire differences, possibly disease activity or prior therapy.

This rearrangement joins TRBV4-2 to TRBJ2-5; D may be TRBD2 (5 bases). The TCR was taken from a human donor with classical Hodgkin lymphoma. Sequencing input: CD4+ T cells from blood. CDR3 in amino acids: CASSQGGSRETQYF. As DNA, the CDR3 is TGTGCCAGCAGCCAAGGAGGGAGCAGGGAGACCCAGTACTTC.